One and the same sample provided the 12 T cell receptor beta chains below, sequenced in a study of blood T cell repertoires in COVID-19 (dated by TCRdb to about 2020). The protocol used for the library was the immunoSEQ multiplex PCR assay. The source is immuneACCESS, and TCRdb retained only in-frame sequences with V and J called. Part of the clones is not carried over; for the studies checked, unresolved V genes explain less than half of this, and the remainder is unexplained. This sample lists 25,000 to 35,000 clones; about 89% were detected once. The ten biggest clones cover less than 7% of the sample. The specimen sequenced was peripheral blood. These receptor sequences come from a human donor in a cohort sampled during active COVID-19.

This chain's CDR3 is CASILDREGYTF. DNA for the CDR3: TGTGCCAGCATTCTGGACAGGGAAGGCTACACCTTC. The chain uses TRBV6-6 and TRBJ1-2; 8 positions agree with TRBD1. Germline CDR1 is MNHNY and CDR2 is SVGAGI (reference sequence). V gave up 7 bases and J gave up 8 bases; unmatched junction bases: 6. This CDR3 contains 12 residues.

The CDR3 DNA follows: TGTGCCAGCAGCTTTTCCCTCGGGGAGCTGTTTTTT. Protein: CASSFSLGELFF. The V gene is TRBV3-1 (or the pseudogene TRBV3-2), the J gene TRBJ2-2; D gene ambiguous. Germline CDR1 reads LGHDT; CDR2 reads YNNKEL (reference sequence). This CDR3 contains 12 residues. The V gene lost 5 bases and the J gene lost 7 bases, with 8 bases spanning the gap.

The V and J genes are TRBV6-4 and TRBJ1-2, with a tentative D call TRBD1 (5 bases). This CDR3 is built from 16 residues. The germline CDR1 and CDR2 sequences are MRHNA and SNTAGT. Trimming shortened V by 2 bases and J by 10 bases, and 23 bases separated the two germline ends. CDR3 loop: CASSDSLWDFGGSYTF. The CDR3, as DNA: TGTGCCAGCAGTGACAGCCTATGGGACTTCGGGGGGTCCTACACCTTC.

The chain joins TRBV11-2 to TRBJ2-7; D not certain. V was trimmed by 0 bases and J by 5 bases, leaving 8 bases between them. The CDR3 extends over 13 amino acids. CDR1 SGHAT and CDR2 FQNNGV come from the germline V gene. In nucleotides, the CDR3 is TGTGCCAGCAGCTTAGAAATTAGCCACGAGCAGTACGTC. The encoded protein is CASSLEISHEQYV.

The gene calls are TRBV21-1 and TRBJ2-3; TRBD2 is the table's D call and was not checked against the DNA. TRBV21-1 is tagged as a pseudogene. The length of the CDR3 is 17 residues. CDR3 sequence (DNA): TGTGCCAGCAGCAAAAGGTCGGGAGGAACGGGCACAGATACGCAGTATTTT. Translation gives CASSKRSGGTGTDTQYF.

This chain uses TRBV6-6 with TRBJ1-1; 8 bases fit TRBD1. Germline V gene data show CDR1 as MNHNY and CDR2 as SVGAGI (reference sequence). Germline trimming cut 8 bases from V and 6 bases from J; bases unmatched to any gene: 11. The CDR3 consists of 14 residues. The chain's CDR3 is CASPRAGGLSEAFF. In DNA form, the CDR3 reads TGTGCCAGCCCCCGGGCAGGGGGCTTATCTGAAGCTTTCTTT.

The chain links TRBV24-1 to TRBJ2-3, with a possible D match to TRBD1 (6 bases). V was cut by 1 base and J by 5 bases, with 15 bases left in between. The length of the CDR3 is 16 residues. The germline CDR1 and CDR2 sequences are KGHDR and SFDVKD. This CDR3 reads CATSDFVGGRRDTQYF. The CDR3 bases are TGTGCCACCAGTGATTTCGTAGGGGGTCGGCGAGATACGCAGTATTTT.

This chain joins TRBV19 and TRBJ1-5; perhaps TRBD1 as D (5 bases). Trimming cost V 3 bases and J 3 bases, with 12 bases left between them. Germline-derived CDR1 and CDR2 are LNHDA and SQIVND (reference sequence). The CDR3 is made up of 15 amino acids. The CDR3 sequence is CASSILDSFNQPQHF. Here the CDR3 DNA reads TGTGCCAGTAGTATTTTAGACAGCTTCAATCAGCCCCAGCATTTT. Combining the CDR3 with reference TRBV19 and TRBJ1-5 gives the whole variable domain DGGITQSPKYLFRKEGQNVTLSCEQNLNHDAMYWYRQDPGQGLRLIYYSQIVNDFQKGDIAEGYSVSREKKESFPLTVTSAQKNPTAFYLCASSILDSFNQPQHFGDGTRLSIL.

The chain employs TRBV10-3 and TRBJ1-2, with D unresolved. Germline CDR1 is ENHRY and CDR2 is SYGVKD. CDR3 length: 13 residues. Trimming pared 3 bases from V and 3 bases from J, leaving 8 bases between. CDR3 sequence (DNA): TGTGCCATCAGTGACGGGGTGTACTATGGCTACACCTTC. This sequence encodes CAISDGVYYGYTF.

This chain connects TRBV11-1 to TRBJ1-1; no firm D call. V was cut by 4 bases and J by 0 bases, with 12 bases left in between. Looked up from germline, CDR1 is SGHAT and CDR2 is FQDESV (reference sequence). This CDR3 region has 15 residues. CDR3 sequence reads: CASSYAAVMNTEAFF. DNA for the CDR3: TGTGCCAGCAGCTATGCCGCGGTCATGAACACTGAAGCTTTCTTT. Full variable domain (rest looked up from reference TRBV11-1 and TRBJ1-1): EAEVAQSPRYKITEKSQAVAFWCDPISGHATLYWYRQILGQGPELLVQFQDESVVDDSQLPKDRFSAERLKGVDSTLKIQPAELGDSAMYLCASSYAAVMNTEAFFGQGTRLTVV.

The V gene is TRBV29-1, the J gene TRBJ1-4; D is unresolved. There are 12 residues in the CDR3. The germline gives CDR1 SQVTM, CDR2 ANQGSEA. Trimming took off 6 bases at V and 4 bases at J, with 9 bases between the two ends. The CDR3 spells CSVDTINEKLFF. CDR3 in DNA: TGCAGCGTCGACACCATTAATGAAAAACTGTTTTTT.

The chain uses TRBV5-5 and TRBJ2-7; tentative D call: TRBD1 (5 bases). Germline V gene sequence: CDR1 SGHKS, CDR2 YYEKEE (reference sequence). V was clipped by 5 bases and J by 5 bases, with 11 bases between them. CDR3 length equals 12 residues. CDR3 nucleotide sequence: TGTGCCAGCAGTATGACAGCGCACGAGCAGTACGTC. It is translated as CASSMTAHEQYV.